This T cell receptor (beta chain) was captured by sequencing in a study of blood T cell repertoires in COVID-19. Study details: Some COVID-19 samples were acute and others convalescent; all came from the United States, Italy and Spain.

Trimming took off 3 bases at V and 0 bases at J, with 15 bases between the two ends. The CDR3 consists of 16 residues. From germline, CDR1 is SGDLS and CDR2 YYNGEE. As processed by the authors: Quantification of nucleated cells was approximated via reference gene primer amplification. Method: immunoSEQ multiplex PCR; TCRdb's copy keeps in-frame clones and lacks some. From that table come the V and J calls and clone size; the DNA was used to work out D and trimming. The sample gives 75,000 to 85,000 clones, about 88% of which show up once; 18% is in the top ten. The chain links TRBV9 to TRBJ1-1; D not resolved. The sequenced sample was peripheral blood. This receptor was identified in a human donor in a cohort sampled during active COVID-19. In DNA form, the CDR3 reads TGTGCCAGCAGCGGGAAGGGTGGAGGAATGAACACTGAAGCTTTCTTT. Protein product: CASSGKGGGMNTEAFF.